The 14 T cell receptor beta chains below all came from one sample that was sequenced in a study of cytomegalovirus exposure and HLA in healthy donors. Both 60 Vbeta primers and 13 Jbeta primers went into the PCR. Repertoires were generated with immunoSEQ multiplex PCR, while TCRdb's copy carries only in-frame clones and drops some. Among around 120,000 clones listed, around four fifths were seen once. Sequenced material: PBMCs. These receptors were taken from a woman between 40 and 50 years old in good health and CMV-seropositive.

The CDR3 protein is CASTPSFGGSYEQYF. For the CDR3, the DNA is TGTGCCAGCACCCCAAGCTTTGGCGGATCCTACGAGCAGTACTTC. The V and J genes are TRBV6-1 and TRBJ2-7; D is ambiguous. V lost 7 bases, J lost 1 base, and 17 bases lay in between. This CDR3 contains 15 residues. Germline V gives CDR1 MNHNS, CDR2 SASEGT.

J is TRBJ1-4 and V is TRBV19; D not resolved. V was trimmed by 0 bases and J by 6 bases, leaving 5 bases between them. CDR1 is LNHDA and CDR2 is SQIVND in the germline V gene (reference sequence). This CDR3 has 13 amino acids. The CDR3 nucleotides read TGTGCCAGTAGTATAGATACGGATGAAAAACTGTTTTTT. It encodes CASSIDTDEKLFF.

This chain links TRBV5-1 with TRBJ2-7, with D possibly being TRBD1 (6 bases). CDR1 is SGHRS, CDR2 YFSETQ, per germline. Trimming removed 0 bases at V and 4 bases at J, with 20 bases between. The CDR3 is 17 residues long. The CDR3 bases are TGCGCCAGCAGCTTGGGTATCCAGAGCGGACAGATATACGAGCAGTACTTC. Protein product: CASSLGIQSGQIYEQYF.

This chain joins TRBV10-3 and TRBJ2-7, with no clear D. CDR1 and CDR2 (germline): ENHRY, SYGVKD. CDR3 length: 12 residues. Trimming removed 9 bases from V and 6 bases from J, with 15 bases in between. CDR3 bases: TGTGCCATACTTACAGATATCCGCGAGCAGTACTTC. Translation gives CAILTDIREQYF.

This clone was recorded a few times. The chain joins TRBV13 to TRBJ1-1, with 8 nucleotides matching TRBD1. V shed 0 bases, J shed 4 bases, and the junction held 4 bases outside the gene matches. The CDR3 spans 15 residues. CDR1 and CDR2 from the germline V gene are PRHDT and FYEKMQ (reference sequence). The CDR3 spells CASSLGQTGGTEAFF. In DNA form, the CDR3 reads TGTGCCAGCAGCTTAGGCCAAACAGGGGGCACTGAAGCTTTCTTT.

CDR3 nucleotide sequence: TGTGCCAGCAGTTTAGACAGGAACTTAGAGACCCAGTACTTC. This codes for CASSLDRNLETQYF. This chain uses TRBV28 with TRBJ2-5; TRBD1 might be the D (6 bases). CDR3 size: 14 residues. Trimming cost V 2 bases and J 4 bases, with 11 bases left between them. The germline gives CDR1 MDHEN, CDR2 SYDVKM.

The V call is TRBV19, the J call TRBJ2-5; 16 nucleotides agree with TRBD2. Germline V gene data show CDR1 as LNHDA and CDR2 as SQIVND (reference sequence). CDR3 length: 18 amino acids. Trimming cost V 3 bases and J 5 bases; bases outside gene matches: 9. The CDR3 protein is CASSMGGLAGGPGETQYF. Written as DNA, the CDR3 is TGTGCCAGTAGTATGGGGGGACTAGCGGGAGGGCCTGGGGAGACCCAGTACTTC.

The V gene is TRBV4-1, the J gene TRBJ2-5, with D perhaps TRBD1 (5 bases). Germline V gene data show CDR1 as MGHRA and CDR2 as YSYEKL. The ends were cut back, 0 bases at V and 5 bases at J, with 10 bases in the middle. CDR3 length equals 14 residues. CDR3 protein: CASSQESRVETQYF. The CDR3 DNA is TGCGCCAGCAGCCAAGAATCCAGGGTCGAGACCCAGTACTTC.

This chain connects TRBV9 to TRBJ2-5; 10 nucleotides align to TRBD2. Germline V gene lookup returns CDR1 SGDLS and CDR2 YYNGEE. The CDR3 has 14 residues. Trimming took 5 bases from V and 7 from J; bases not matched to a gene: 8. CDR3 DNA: TGTGCCAGCAGTCCTAGCGGGAGCGCCAGGACCCAGTACTTC. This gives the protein CASSPSGSARTQYF.

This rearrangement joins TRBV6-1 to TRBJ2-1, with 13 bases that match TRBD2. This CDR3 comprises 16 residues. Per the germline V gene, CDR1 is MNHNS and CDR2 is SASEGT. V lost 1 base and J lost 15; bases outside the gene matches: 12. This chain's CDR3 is CASSEVSRLAGGYPFF. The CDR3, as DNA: TGTGCCAGCAGTGAAGTTTCTCGACTAGCGGGAGGCTATCCGTTCTTC.

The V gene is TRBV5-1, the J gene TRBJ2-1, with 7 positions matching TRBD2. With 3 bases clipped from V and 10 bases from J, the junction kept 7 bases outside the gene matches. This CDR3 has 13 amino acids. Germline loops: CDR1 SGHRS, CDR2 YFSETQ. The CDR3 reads CASSSLGGDEQFF. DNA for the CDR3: TGCGCCAGCAGCTCCCTGGGAGGGGACGAGCAGTTCTTC.

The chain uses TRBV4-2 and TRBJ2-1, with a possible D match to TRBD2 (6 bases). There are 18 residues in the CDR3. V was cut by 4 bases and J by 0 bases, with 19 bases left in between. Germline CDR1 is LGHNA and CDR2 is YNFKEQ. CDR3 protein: CASSRPSGGPGSYNEQFF. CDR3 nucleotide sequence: TGTGCCAGCAGCCGACCCTCCGGGGGACCCGGCTCCTACAATGAGCAGTTCTTC.

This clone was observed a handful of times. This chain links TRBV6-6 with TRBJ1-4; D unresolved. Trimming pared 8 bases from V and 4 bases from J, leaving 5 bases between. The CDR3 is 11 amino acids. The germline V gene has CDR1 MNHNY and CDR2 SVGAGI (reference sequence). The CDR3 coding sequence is TGTGCCAGCCTCTATAATGAAAAACTGTTTTTT. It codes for CASLYNEKLFF.

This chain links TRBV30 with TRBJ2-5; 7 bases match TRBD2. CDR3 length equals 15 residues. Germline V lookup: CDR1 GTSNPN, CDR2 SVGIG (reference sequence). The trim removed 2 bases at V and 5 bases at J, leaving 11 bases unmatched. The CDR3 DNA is TGTGCCTGGAGTTGGGGCGAGCGGGGCGGGGAGACCCAGTACTTC. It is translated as CAWSWGERGGETQYF.